The next 5 T cell receptor beta chains were all read from a single sample in a study of a mutant IDH1 vaccine in newly diagnosed glioma. Some clones are missing from TCRdb's copy, which holds only in-frame ones; the method was immunoSEQ multiplex PCR. There are approximately 25,000 clones in the sample; 82% occur only once, and about 4% lies in the top ten. The time point is: week 47, end of study. Each dose of the vaccine consisted of 300 ug of mutant IDH1 20-mer peptide, with topical imiquimod. These receptors' antigens are unknown. Sequenced material: PBMCs, taken from a glioma patient whose treatment included an IDH1 peptide vaccine. All receptors derive from a man aged 35-49 years with glioma. Some clones in this sample may be carry-over from other donors' samples.

V and J are TRBV19 and TRBJ1-6; D is unclear. The germline gives CDR1 LNHDA, CDR2 SQIVND (reference sequence). Trimming removed 4 bases at V and 7 bases at J, with 11 bases between. The CDR3 is 14 residues long. The CDR3 loop is CASSTKGSNSPLHF. CDR3 DNA: TGTGCCAGTAGTACAAAAGGTTCCAATTCACCCCTCCACTTT.

The chain is built from TRBV27 and TRBJ2-2; no clear D gene. The V and J ends lost 8 bases and 0 bases respectively, with 10 bases between them. Germline V CDR1 and CDR2: MNHEY, SMNVEV (reference sequence). The CDR3 spans 14 residues. The CDR3 sequence: CASQSRTNTGELFF. The DNA for the CDR3 is TGTGCCAGCCAGTCACGGACGAACACCGGGGAGCTGTTTTTT.

This clone has only one observation. The J gene is TRBJ1-5, the V gene TRBV2; D is unclear. The CDR3 totals 15 residues. With 7 bases removed from V and 0 bases from J, the gap between germline ends came to 13 bases. Germline CDR1 SNHLY, CDR2 FYNNEI. The chain's CDR3 is CASKAGINSNQPQHF. In nucleotides, the CDR3 is TGTGCCAGCAAGGCGGGGATTAATAGCAATCAGCCCCAGCATTTT.

The rearrangement links TRBV29-1 to TRBJ2-2; perhaps TRBD1 as D (6 bases). Trimming removed 7 bases at V and 4 bases at J, with 16 bases between. The germline V gene encodes CDR1 SQVTM and CDR2 ANQGSEA. This CDR3 contains 14 residues. Written as DNA, the CDR3 is TGCAGCGGATCAACAGGGATCTCCACCGGGGAGCTGTTTTTT. It translates to CSGSTGISTGELFF.

The V gene is TRBV5-5, the J gene TRBJ1-1; 7 bases are shared with TRBD1. V dropped 7 bases and J dropped 1; count of bases not matched to a gene: 10. Germline V gene data show CDR1 as SGHKS and CDR2 as YYEKEE (reference sequence). This CDR3 is built from 15 residues. The CDR3 reads CASRRQGVANTEAFF. CDR3 nucleotides: TGTGCCAGCCGGCGACAGGGTGTTGCGAACACTGAAGCTTTCTTT. Complete variable domain (other parts from reference TRBV5-5 and TRBJ1-1): DAGVTQSPTHLIKTRGQQVTLRCSPISGHKSVSWYQQVLGQGPQFIFQYYEKEERGRGNFPDRFSARQFPNYSSELNVNALLLGDSALYLCASRRQGVANTEAFFGQGTRLTVV.